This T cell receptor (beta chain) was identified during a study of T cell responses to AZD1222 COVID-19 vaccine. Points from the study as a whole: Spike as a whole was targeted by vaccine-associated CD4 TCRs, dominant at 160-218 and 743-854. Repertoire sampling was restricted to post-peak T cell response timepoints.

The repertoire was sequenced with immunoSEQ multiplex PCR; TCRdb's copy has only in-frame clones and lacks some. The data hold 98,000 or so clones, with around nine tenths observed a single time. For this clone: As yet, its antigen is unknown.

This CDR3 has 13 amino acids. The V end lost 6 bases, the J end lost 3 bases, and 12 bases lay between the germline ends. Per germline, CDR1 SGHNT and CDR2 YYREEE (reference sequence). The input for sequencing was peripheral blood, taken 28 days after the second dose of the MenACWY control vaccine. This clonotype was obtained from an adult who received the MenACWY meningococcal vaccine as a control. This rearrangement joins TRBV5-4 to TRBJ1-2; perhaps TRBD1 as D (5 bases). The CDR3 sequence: CASTRTGDYGYTF. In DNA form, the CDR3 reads TGTGCCAGCACCCGGACGGGGGACTATGGCTACACCTTC.